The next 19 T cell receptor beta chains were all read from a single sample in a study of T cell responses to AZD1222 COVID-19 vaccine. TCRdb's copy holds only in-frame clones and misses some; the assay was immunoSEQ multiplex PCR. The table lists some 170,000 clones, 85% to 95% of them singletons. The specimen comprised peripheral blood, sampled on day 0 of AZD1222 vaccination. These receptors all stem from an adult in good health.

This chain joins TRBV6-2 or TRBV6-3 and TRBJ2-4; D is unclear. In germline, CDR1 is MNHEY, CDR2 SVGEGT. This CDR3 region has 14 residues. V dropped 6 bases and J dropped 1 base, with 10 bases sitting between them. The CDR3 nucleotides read TGTGCCAGCAGCCCCGGAAGGGCCAAAAACATTCAGTACTTC. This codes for CASSPGRAKNIQYF.

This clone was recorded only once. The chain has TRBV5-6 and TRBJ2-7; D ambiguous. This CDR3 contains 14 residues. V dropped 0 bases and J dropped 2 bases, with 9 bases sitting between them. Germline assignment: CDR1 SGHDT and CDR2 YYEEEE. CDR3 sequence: CASSLGGWTYEQYF. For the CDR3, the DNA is TGTGCCAGCAGCTTGGGCGGATGGACCTACGAGCAGTACTTC.

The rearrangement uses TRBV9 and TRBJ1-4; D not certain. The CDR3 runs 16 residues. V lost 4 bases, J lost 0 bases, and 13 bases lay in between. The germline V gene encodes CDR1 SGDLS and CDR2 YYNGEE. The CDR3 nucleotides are TGTGCCAGCAGCCCACGGACCCCTGCAACTAATGAAAAACTGTTTTTT. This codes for CASSPRTPATNEKLFF.

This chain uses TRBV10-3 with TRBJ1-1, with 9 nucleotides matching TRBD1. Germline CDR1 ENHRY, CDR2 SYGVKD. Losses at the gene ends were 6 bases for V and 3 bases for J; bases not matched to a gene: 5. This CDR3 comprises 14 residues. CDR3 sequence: CAIRSGTGHTEAFF. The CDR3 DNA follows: TGTGCCATCAGGTCCGGGACAGGGCACACTGAAGCTTTCTTT.

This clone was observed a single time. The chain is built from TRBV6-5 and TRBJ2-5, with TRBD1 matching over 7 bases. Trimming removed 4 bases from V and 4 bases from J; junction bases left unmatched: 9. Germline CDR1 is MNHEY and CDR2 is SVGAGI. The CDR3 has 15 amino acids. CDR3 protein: CASSLQGLRGETQYF. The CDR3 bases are TGTGCCAGCAGTTTACAGGGGCTGAGGGGAGAGACCCAGTACTTC.

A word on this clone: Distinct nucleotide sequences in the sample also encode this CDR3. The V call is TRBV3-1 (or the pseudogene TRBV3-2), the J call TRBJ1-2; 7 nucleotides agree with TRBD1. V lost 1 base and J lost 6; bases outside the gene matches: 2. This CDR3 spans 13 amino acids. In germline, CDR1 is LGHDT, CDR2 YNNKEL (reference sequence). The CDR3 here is CASSQVGGDGYTF. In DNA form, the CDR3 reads TGTGCCAGCAGCCAAGTAGGGGGCGATGGCTACACCTTC.

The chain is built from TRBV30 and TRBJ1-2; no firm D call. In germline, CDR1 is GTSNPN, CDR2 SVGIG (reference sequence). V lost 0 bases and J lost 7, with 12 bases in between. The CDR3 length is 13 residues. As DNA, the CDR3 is TGTGCCTGGAGTGTACGGGGAGTCTCTGGCTACACCTTC. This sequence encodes CAWSVRGVSGYTF.

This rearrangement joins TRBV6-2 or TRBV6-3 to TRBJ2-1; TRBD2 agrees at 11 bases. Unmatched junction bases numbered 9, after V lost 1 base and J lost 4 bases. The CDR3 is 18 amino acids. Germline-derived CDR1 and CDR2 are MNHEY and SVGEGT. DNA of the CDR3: TGTGCCAGCAGTTACTTCCACCCGGGACTAGCGGATTACAATGAGCAGTTCTTC. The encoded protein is CASSYFHPGLADYNEQFF.

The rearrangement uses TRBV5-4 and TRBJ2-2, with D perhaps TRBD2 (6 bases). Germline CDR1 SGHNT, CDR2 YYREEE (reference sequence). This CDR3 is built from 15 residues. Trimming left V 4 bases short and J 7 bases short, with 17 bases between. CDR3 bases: TGTGCCAGCAGCCAAACGGCGGGGCAAGGCGGGGAGCTGTTTTTT. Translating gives CASSQTAGQGGELFF.

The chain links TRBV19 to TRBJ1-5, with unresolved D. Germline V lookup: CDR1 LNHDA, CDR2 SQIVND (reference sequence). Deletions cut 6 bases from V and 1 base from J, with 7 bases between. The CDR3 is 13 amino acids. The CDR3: CASSYTSNQPQHF. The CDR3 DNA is TGTGCCAGTAGCTACACAAGCAATCAGCCCCAGCATTTT.

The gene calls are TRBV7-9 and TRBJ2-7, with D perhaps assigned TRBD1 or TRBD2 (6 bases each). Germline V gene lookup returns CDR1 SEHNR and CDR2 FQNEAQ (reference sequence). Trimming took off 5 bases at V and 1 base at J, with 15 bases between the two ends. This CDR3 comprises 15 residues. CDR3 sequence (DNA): TGTGCCAGCAGCGGATCCGGGGGCAGGTCCTACGAGCAGTACTTC. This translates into CASSGSGGRSYEQYF.

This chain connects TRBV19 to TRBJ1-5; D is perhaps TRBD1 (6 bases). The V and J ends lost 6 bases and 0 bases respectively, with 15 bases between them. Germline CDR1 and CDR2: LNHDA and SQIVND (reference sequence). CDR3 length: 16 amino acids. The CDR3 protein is CASSPTGTNSNQPQHF. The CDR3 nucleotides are TGTGCCAGTAGCCCGACCGGGACAAATAGCAATCAGCCCCAGCATTTT.

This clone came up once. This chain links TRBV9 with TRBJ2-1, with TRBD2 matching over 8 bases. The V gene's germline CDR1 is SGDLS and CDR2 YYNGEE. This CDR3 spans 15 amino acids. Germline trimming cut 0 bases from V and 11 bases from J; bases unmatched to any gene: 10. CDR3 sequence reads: CASSVGSGGFVQQFF. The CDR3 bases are TGTGCCAGCAGCGTAGGTTCGGGAGGGTTCGTTCAGCAGTTCTTC.

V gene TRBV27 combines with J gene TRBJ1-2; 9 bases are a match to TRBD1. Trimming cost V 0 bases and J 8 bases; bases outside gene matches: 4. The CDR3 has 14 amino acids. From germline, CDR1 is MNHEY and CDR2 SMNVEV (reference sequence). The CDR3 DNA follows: TGTGCCAGCAGTTTATCGGGGACAGGGACGGGCTACACCTTC. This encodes CASSLSGTGTGYTF.

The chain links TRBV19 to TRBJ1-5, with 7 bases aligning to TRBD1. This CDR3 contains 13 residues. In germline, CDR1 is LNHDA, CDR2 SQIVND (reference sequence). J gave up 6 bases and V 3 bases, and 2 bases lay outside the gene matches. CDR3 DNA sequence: TGTGCCAGTAGTATCCAGGGGGTTCAGCCCCAGCATTTT. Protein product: CASSIQGVQPQHF.

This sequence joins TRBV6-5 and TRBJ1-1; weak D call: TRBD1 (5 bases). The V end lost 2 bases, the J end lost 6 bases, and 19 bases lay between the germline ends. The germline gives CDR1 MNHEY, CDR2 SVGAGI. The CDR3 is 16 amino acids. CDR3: CASSYPTLGGGAEAFF. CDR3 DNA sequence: TGTGCCAGCAGTTACCCCACACTCGGGGGGGGAGCTGAAGCTTTCTTT.

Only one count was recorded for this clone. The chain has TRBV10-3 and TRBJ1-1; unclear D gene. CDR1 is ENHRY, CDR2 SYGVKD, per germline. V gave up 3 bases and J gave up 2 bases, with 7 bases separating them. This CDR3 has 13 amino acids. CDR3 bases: TGTGCCATCAGTGATGTGGATAACACTGAAGCTTTCTTT. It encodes CAISDVDNTEAFF.

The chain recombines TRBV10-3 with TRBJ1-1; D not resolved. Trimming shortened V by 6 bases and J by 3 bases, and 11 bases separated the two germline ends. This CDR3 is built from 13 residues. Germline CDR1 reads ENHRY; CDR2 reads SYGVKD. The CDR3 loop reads CAISRDKDTEAFF. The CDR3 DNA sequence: TGTGCCATCAGCCGCGACAAAGACACTGAAGCTTTCTTT.

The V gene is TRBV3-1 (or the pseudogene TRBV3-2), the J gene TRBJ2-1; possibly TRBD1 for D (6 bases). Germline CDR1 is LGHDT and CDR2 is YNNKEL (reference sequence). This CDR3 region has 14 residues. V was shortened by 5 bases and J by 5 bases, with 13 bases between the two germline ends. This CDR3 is CASSAGTPHNEQFF. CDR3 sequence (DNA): TGTGCCAGCAGCGCCGGGACACCTCACAATGAGCAGTTCTTC.